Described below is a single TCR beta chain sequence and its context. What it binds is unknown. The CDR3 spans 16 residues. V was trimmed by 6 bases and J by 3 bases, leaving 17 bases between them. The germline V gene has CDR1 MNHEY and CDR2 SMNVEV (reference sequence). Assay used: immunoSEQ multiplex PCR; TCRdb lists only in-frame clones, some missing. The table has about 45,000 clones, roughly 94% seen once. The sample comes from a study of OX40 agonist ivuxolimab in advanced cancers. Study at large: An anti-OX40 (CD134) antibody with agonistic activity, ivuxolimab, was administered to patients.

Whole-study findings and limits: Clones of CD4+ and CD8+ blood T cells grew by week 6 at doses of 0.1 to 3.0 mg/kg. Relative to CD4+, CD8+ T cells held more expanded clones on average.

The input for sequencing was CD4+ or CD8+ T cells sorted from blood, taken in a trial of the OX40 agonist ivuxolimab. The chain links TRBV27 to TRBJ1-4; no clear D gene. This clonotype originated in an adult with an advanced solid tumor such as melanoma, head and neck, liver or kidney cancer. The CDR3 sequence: CASSPETAAPNEKLFF. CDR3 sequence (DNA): TGTGCCAGCAGCCCAGAGACGGCGGCACCTAATGAAAAACTGTTTTTT.